Shown below are 15 T cell receptor beta chains from a single sample sequenced in a study of long-term antiretroviral therapy in people with HIV. They ran version v3.0 of the immunoSEQ assay at survey level. The table came from immunoSEQ multiplex PCR; TCRdb's copy has only in-frame clones and leaves some out. The table includes 40,000 or so clones, roughly four fifths detected once. The source was unsorted PBMCs, collected 0.3 years after starting antiretroviral therapy. Every receptor here comes from a man between 18 and 29 years old with HIV.

This chain's CDR3 is CASSYSRGGQPQHF. CDR3 nucleotide sequence: TGTGCCAGCAGTTACTCTCGGGGAGGCCAGCCCCAGCATTTT. J is TRBJ1-5 and V is TRBV6-5; D not resolved. V dropped 0 bases and J dropped 7 bases, with 10 bases sitting between them. The CDR3 is 14 residues long. CDR1 and CDR2 from the germline V gene are MNHEY and SVGAGI.

The CDR3 bases are TGTGCCAGCGTGGGGGACAGGGGGTATAGCGGGAGCGGGAATGAGCAGTTCTTC. This sequence encodes CASVGDRGYSGSGNEQFF. The chain employs TRBV5-4 and TRBJ2-1; TRBD1 matches 11 bases. The CDR3 sequence is 18 residues long. CDR1 is SGHNT and CDR2 is YYREEE in the germline V gene (reference sequence). Trimming cost V 7 bases and J 7 bases; bases outside gene matches: 19.

The chain couples TRBV7-2 to TRBJ2-1; D may be TRBD1 or TRBD2 (5 bases each). The V end was cut by 5 bases, the J end by 2 bases, with 10 bases between. Germline assignment: CDR1 SGHTA and CDR2 FQGNSA. The CDR3 totals 14 residues. The CDR3 protein is CASSPGRAYNEQFF. The CDR3 coding sequence is TGTGCCAGCAGCCCGGGACGAGCCTACAATGAGCAGTTCTTC.

The chain employs TRBV28 and TRBJ1-1, with unresolved D. The CDR3 runs to 15 residues. V was pared by 3 bases and J by 5 bases, with 16 bases between. Germline loops: CDR1 MDHEN, CDR2 SYDVKM. CDR3 amino acids: CASSLGWAGGTEAFF. The CDR3 coding sequence is TGTGCCAGCAGTTTGGGTTGGGCAGGAGGGACTGAAGCTTTCTTT. The full variable domain, in which reference TRBV28 and TRBJ1-1 provide the parts outside the CDR3, is DVKVTQSSRYLVKRTGEKVFLECVQDMDHENMFWYRQDPGLGLRLIYFSYDVKMKEKGDIPEGYSVSREKKERFSLILESASTNQTSMYLCASSLGWAGGTEAFFGQGTRLTVV.

The chain joins TRBV7-2 to TRBJ2-1, with TRBD2 identical over 7 bases. Germline CDR1 is SGHTA and CDR2 is FQGNSA. CDR3 length: 15 amino acids. V lost 3 bases to trimming and J lost 4 bases; unmatched junction nucleotides: 6. The CDR3 bases are TGTGCCAGCAGCTTCACTAGCGATCTTTACAATGAGCAGTTCTTC. This gives the protein CASSFTSDLYNEQFF.

This clone has a handful of counts. The rearrangement uses TRBV4-3 and TRBJ2-1, with 8 positions matching TRBD2. V trimming: 4 bases; J trimming: 9 bases; junction bases outside the gene matches: 14. Germline values: CDR1 LGHNA, CDR2 YSLEER. The CDR3 is 16 residues long. DNA for the CDR3: TGCGCCAGCAGCCCAACTGGTAGCGGGATGGTGGGTGAGCAGTTCTTC. Translated, it gives CASSPTGSGMVGEQFF.

This clone was observed a handful of times. The chain combines TRBV27 with TRBJ2-7; 9 nucleotides line up with TRBD1. CDR3 length: 15 amino acids. The germline V gene encodes CDR1 MNHEY and CDR2 SMNVEV (reference sequence). With 5 bases clipped from V and 3 bases from J, the junction kept 8 bases outside the gene matches. The CDR3 sequence: CASSPGQGTYYEQYF. DNA for the CDR3: TGTGCCAGCAGTCCAGGACAGGGGACATACTACGAGCAGTACTTC.

This chain links TRBV7-9 with TRBJ1-1; the D gene is possibly TRBD1 (5 bases). Germline V CDR1 and CDR2: SEHNR, FQNEAQ (reference sequence). V lost 8 bases, J lost 4 bases, and 8 bases lay in between. CDR3 length: 11 amino acids. The CDR3 sequence is CASGQSTEAFF. The DNA for the CDR3 is TGTGCCAGCGGACAAAGCACTGAAGCTTTCTTT. Supplemented by reference TRBV7-9 and TRBJ1-1, the full variable domain reads DTGVSQNPRHKITKRGQNVTFRCDPISEHNRLYWYRQTLGQGPEFLTYFQNEAQLEKSRLLSDRFSAERPKGSFSTLEIQRTEQGDSAMYLCASGQSTEAFFGQGTRLTVV.

This chain joins TRBV30 and TRBJ2-5; no clear D. Trimming pared 0 bases from V and 9 bases from J, leaving 11 bases between. Germline V gene lookup returns CDR1 GTSNPN and CDR2 SVGIG (reference sequence). The CDR3 has 12 residues. CDR3 in DNA: TGTGCCTGGAGTGTAACTGGCCCCCCCCAGTACTTC. Its translation is CAWSVTGPPQYF.

This clone was detected only once. The V call is TRBV5-8, the J call TRBJ2-2; D not certain. There are 12 residues in the CDR3. The V gene's germline CDR1 is SGHTS and CDR2 YDEGEE. V was clipped by 2 bases and J by 6 bases, with 5 bases between them. CDR3 residues: CASSLLPGELFF. CDR3 in DNA: TGTGCCAGCAGCTTACTCCCCGGGGAGCTGTTTTTT.

The chain combines TRBV6-4 with TRBJ2-5; 7 bases agree with TRBD2. The CDR3 runs 17 residues. J gave up 5 bases and V 0 bases, and 12 bases lay outside the gene matches. Germline loops: CDR1 MRHNA, CDR2 SNTAGT. CDR3 sequence reads: CASSDSAGSNSGETQYF. CDR3 DNA sequence: TGTGCCAGCAGTGACTCGGCAGGGTCGAATAGCGGGGAGACCCAGTACTTC.

The chain recombines TRBV5-1 with TRBJ2-7, with 7 bases that match TRBD2. In germline, CDR1 is SGHRS, CDR2 YFSETQ. CDR3 length: 13 residues. Trimming removed 6 bases from V and 2 bases from J; junction bases left unmatched: 5. The CDR3 protein is CASNAGRAYEQYF. The CDR3 DNA reads TGCGCCAGCAACGCAGGGAGGGCCTACGAGCAGTACTTC. Drawing the rest from reference TRBV5-1 and TRBJ2-7, the complete variable domain is KAGVTQTPRYLIKTRGQQVTLSCSPISGHRSVSWYQQTPGQGLQFLFEYFSETQRNKGNFPGRFSGRQFSNSRSEMNVSTLELGDSALYLCASNAGRAYEQYFGPGTRLTVT.

This chain joins TRBV10-2 and TRBJ1-3; D is ambiguous. The CDR3 runs 14 residues. The V gene's germline CDR1 is WSHSY and CDR2 SAAADI. V was clipped by 9 bases and J by 3 bases, with 15 bases between them. DNA of the CDR3: TGCGCCAGAACCCCCCGGTGGTTTGGAAACACCATATATTTT. This translates into CARTPRWFGNTIYF.

The chain joins TRBV7-9 to TRBJ2-7; TRBD2 agrees at 16 bases. Germline trimming cut 5 bases from V and 0 bases from J; bases unmatched to any gene: 7. Germline V CDR1 and CDR2: SEHNR, FQNEAQ (reference sequence). The CDR3 has 18 residues. As DNA, the CDR3 is TGTGCCAGCAGCCCGGGACTAGCGGGAGGGTTTGGCTCCTACGAGCAGTACTTC. Translating gives CASSPGLAGGFGSYEQYF. The whole variable domain, remainder taken from reference TRBV7-9 and TRBJ2-7, is DTGVSQNPRHKITKRGQNVTFRCDPISEHNRLYWYRQTLGQGPEFLTYFQNEAQLEKSRLLSDRFSAERPKGSFSTLEIQRTEQGDSAMYLCASSPGLAGGFGSYEQYFGPGTRLTVT.

V usage is TRBV15 and J usage is TRBJ2-7; no clear D. CDR1 and CDR2 from the germline V gene are LNHNV and YYDKDF (reference sequence). The V end lost 0 bases, the J end lost 5 bases, and 8 bases lay between the germline ends. This CDR3 has 13 amino acids. The CDR3 nucleotides read TGTGCCACCAGCAGAGATAATCCCCACGAGCAGTACTTC. It codes for CATSRDNPHEQYF.